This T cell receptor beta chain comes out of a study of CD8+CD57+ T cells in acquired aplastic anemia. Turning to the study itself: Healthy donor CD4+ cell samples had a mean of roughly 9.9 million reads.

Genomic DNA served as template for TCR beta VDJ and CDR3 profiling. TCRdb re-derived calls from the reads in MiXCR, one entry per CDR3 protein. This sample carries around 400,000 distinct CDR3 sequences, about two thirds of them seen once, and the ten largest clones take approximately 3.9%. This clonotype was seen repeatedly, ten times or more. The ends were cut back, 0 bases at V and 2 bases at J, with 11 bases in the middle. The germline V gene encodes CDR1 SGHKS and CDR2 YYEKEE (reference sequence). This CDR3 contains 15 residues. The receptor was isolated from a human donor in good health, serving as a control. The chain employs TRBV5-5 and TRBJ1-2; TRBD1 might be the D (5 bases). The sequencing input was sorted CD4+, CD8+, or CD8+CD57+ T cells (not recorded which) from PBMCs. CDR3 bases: TGTGCCAGCAGCTTGGCAGGGCTGGGGAACTATGGCTACACCTTC. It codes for CASSLAGLGNYGYTF.